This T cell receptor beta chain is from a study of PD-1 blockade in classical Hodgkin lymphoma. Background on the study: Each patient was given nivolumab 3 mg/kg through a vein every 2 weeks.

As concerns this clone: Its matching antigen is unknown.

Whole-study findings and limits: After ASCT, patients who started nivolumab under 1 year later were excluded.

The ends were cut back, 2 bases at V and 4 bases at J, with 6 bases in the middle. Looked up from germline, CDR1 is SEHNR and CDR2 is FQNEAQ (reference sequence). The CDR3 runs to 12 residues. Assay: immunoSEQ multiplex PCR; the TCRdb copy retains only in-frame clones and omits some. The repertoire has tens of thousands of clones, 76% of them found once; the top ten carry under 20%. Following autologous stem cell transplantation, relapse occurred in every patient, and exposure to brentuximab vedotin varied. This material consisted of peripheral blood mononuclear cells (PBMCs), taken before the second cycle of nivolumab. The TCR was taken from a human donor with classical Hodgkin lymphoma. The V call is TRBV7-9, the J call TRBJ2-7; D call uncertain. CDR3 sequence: CASSLIGYEQYF. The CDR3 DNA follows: TGTGCCAGCAGCTTAATAGGATACGAGCAGTACTTC.